The 2 T cell receptor beta chains listed next were all sequenced from one sample in a study of shared T cell receptors in the human thymus. Clones were sequenced by immunoSEQ multiplex PCR, and TCRdb holds only the in-frame ones, with some missing. The sample lists approximately 730,000 clones, roughly 85% seen once, with more than 0.008% in the top ten. This sample also appeared in a second study, on human thymus T cells.

Sequenced material: thymocytes. These receptors all come from a girl less than two years old with a congenital heart defect.

This rearrangement joins TRBV5-6 to TRBJ2-5, with a possible D match to TRBD2 (6 bases). Per the germline V gene, CDR1 is SGHDT and CDR2 is YYEEEE. Trimming left V 3 bases short and J 5 bases short, with 14 bases between. The CDR3 length is 14 residues. The CDR3, as DNA: TGTGCCAGCAGCTCCAAGCGGGCTAGGGAGACCCAGTACTTC. Translating it yields CASSSKRARETQYF.

The V call is TRBV4-2, the J call TRBJ1-4; no definite D call. V lost 0 bases to trimming and J lost 7 bases, with 12 bases between them. The CDR3 has 15 amino acids. Germline V CDR1 and CDR2: LGHNA, YNFKEQ. The CDR3 protein is CASSQETGFGEKLFF. CDR3 coding DNA: TGTGCCAGCAGCCAAGAAACGGGGTTCGGTGAAAAACTGTTTTTT.